This is a list of T cell receptor beta chains from one sample in a study of vaccination and CD4 T cells after COVID-19. These receptors have no identified antigens. TCRdb re-analysed the PCR reads in MiXCR, keeping a single row per CDR3 protein. Of thousands of distinct CDR3 sequences detected, approximately 52% appear once; the ten largest clones hold approximately 32%. What was sequenced was CD4+ T cells from blood, cultured in vitro. Receptors were obtained from a human donor who had recovered from COVID-19. Each CDR3 is given with its conserved first and last residue. D genes are given only for firm matches. Clone size is stated in some rows and not others, as once, few, many or a class when expanded.

V	D	J	size	CDR3	DNA
TRBV6-2/TRBV6-3	NA	TRBJ1-1	few	CASSYLTDGFEAFF	TGTGCCAGCAGTTATCTCACGGACGGGTTTGAAGCTTTCTTT
TRBV24-1	NA	TRBJ1-5	NA	CATSEPGEPQHF	TGTGCCACCAGTGAACCCGGCGAGCCCCAGCATTTT
TRBV24-1	NA	TRBJ2-7	NA	CATSDLHSPYEQYF	TGTGCCACCAGTGACCTTCACAGCCCCTACGAGCAGTACTTC
TRBV20-1	TRBD2	TRBJ2-1	few	CSARWTSGRAGNEQFF	TGCAGTGCTCGATGGACTAGCGGGAGGGCCGGGAATGAGCAGTTCTTC
TRBV7-2	NA	TRBJ2-7	NA	CASSQESRHYEQYF	TGCGCCAGCAGCCAAGAATCCCGACACTACGAGCAGTACTTC
TRBV21-1	NA	TRBJ2-3	NA	CASSKGTGLTDTQYF	TGTGCCAGCAGCAAAGGGACAGGCCTAACAGATACGCAGTATTTT
TRBV2	TRBD2	TRBJ2-3	NA	CASSEWSSGSDTQYF	TGTGCCAGCAGTGAATGGTCTAGCGGGAGCGATACGCAGTATTTT
TRBV24-1	TRBD1	TRBJ2-3	NA	CATSDHRQGRTDTQYF	TGTGCCACCAGTGATCACAGACAGGGACGCACAGATACGCAGTATTTT
TRBV6-1	NA	TRBJ2-7	NA	CASSEPQGGSYEQYF	TGTGCCAGCAGTGAACCCCAGGGAGGCTCCTACGAGCAGTACTTC
TRBV5-1	NA	TRBJ2-7	NA	CASSLEGARTYEQYF	TGCGCCAGCAGCTTGGAAGGGGCTAGGACCTACGAGCAGTACTTC
TRBV20-1	NA	TRBJ2-1	NA	CSAPKDGGYNEQFF	TGCAGTGCCCCAAAGGACGGCGGGTACAATGAGCAGTTCTTC
TRBV21-1	NA	TRBJ2-5	few	CASSKALWGEETQYF	TGTGCCAGCAGCAAAGCGCTTTGGGGAGAAGAGACCCAGTACTTC
TRBV20-1	NA	TRBJ2-5	few	CSAKGYRETQYF	TGCAGTGCTAAGGGATACCGCGAGACCCAGTACTTC
TRBV20-1	NA	TRBJ2-3	NA	CSAGGGRTETQYF	TGCAGTGCAGGGGGGGGGCGTACAGAAACGCAGTATTTT
TRBV19	NA	TRBJ1-5	NA	CASSLDSDQPQHF	TGTGCCAGTAGCCTGGACAGCGATCAGCCCCAGCATTTT
TRBV28	TRBD1	TRBJ2-5	NA	CASSRSDRGGETQYF	TGTGCCAGCAGTAGATCGGACAGGGGAGGAGAGACCCAGTACTTC
TRBV20-1	NA	TRBJ1-4	NA	CSASPTGTQNEKLFF	TGCAGTGCTAGTCCCACCGGGACACAGAATGAAAAACTGTTTTTT
TRBV19	NA	TRBJ2-3	few	CASGVNTDTQYF	TGTGCCAGTGGAGTTAACACAGATACGCAGTATTTT
TRBV12-3/TRBV12-4	NA	TRBJ1-6	NA	CASTRGADNSPLHF	TGTGCCAGCACCAGGGGCGCGGATAATTCACCCCTCCACTTT
TRBV10-2	TRBD1	TRBJ2-7	NA	CASSEQGANEQYF	TGCGCCAGCAGTGAGCAGGGGGCTAACGAGCAGTACTTC
TRBV20-1	NA	TRBJ1-2	NA	CSAREESNYGYTF	TGCAGTGCGAGAGAAGAGTCGAACTATGGCTACACCTTC
TRBV28	TRBD1	TRBJ1-5	NA	CASRSGTGRSQPQHF	TGTGCCAGCAGGTCCGGGACAGGGCGTTCACAGCCCCAGCATTTT
TRBV20-1	NA	TRBJ2-7	NA	CSASGHPGTLDEQYF	TGCAGTGCTAGCGGTCATCCGGGGACTTTGGACGAGCAGTACTTC
TRBV6-2/TRBV6-3	NA	TRBJ2-1	NA	CASSHRGGRSYNEQFF	TGTGCCAGCAGTCATCGAGGAGGAAGGTCCTACAATGAGCAGTTCTTC
TRBV15	NA	TRBJ1-6	few	CATSRVGGGLGSPLHF	TGTGCCACCAGCAGAGTGGGGGGCGGATTGGGTTCACCCCTCCACTTT
TRBV20-1	TRBD1	TRBJ1-1	few	CSAPGTVNTEAFF	TGCAGTGCGCCCGGGACAGTGAACACTGAAGCTTTCTTT
TRBV20-1	NA	TRBJ2-1	few	CSALPGAETYNEQFF	TGCAGTGCCCTCCCGGGGGCGGAGACGTACAATGAGCAGTTCTTC
TRBV7-9	TRBD2	TRBJ2-1	NA	CASSPKGLAGLAGGNNEQFF	TGTGCCAGCAGTCCAAAAGGATTAGCAGGATTAGCGGGGGGTAACAATGAGCAGTTCTTC
TRBV24-1	NA	TRBJ2-3	NA	CATSDSLYPKGNTQYF	TGTGCCACCAGTGATTCCCTGTATCCCAAGGGGAATACGCAGTATTTT
TRBV24-1	NA	TRBJ1-2	NA	CATSDPGDYGYTF	TGTGCCACCAGTGACCCAGGGGACTATGGCTACACCTTC
TRBV7-9	NA	TRBJ2-7	NA	CASTTREKSYEQYF	TGTGCCAGCACCACTCGGGAGAAGTCCTACGAGCAGTACTTC
TRBV6-4	NA	TRBJ2-3	few	CASSATFPDTQYF	TGTGCCAGCAGTGCCACCTTCCCAGATACGCAGTATTTT
TRBV6-1	NA	TRBJ2-7	few	CASSEVGTDVYEQYF	TGTGCCAGCAGTGAAGTCGGCACGGACGTCTACGAGCAGTACTTC
TRBV15	NA	TRBJ2-1	few	CATSRVPTRGQFF	TGTGCCACCAGCAGAGTCCCCACTAGAGGGCAGTTCTTC
TRBV10-1	NA	TRBJ1-5	NA	CASSEGTGNQPQHF	TGCGCCAGCAGTGAGGGCACAGGGAATCAGCCCCAGCATTTT
TRBV6-1	TRBD1	TRBJ1-4	NA	CASSEADTGATNEKLFF	TGTGCCAGCAGTGAAGCAGATACAGGGGCAACTAATGAAAAACTGTTTTTT
TRBV12-5	TRBD1	TRBJ2-5	few	CASGPRTGGRGETQYF	TGTGCTAGTGGTCCACGGACAGGGGGAAGGGGAGAGACCCAGTACTTC
TRBV28	TRBD1	TRBJ2-7	once	CASSFPGQGAGEQYF	TGTGCCAGCAGTTTTCCGGGACAGGGGGCTGGGGAGCAGTACTTC
TRBV10-3	NA	TRBJ1-4	few	CATARGGGEKLFF	TGTGCCACCGCGAGGGGGGGCGGTGAAAAACTGTTTTTT
TRBV2	NA	TRBJ2-5	NA	CASKADLQETQYF	TGTGCCAGCAAGGCGGATTTACAAGAGACCCAGTACTTC
TRBV20-1	TRBD1	TRBJ2-3	NA	CSARVARGLADTQYF	TGCAGTGCTAGAGTCGCCAGGGGGCTCGCAGATACGCAGTATTTT
TRBV6-1	TRBD1	TRBJ2-7	NA	CASSAGGVYEQYF	TGTGCCAGCAGTGCAGGGGGCGTATACGAGCAGTACTTC
TRBV21-1	NA	TRBJ2-7	NA	CASSVSGAGFYYEQYF	TGTGCCAGCAGCGTATCGGGCGCGGGATTTTACTACGAGCAGTACTTC
TRBV6-4	NA	TRBJ2-3	NA	CAISDYPGLLQYF	TGTGCCATCAGTGACTACCCGGGACTTCTACAGTATTTT
TRBV6-5	TRBD2	TRBJ2-5	NA	CASSYSNGGAPTQYF	TGTGCCAGCAGTTACTCGAACGGGGGGGCCCCCACCCAGTACTTC
TRBV11-1	TRBD2	TRBJ2-7	few	CASSLNSAGTTPGQYF	TGTGCCAGCAGCCTCAATAGTGCCGGGACTACCCCTGGGCAGTACTTC
TRBV2	TRBD1	TRBJ2-7	few	CASSEAGDRGF	TGTGCCAGCAGTGAAGCAGGCGACAGGGGATTC
TRBV20-1	NA	TRBJ2-5	NA	CSAVITSGIQETQYF	TGCAGTGCTGTAATCACATCAGGGATCCAAGAGACCCAGTACTTC
TRBV6-2/TRBV6-3	NA	TRBJ1-3	NA	CASSFTGATPGNTIYF	TGTGCCAGCAGTTTTACCGGGGCCACTCCTGGAAACACCATATATTTT
TRBV7-2	TRBD2	TRBJ2-7	NA	CASSLSGRAVYEQYF	TGTGCCAGCAGCTTAAGCGGGAGGGCGGTCTACGAGCAGTACTTC
TRBV6-1	NA	TRBJ2-4	few	CASSAGQYQYF	TGTGCCAGCTCCGCCGGACAGTATCAGTACTTC
TRBV27	TRBD2	TRBJ2-3	NA	CASREYYLAGGGDTQYF	TGTGCCAGCAGGGAATATTATCTAGCGGGGGGGGGGGATACGCAGTATTTT
TRBV7-9	NA	TRBJ1-1	few	CASSLVNTEAFF	TGTGCCAGCAGCTTAGTTAACACTGAAGCTTTCTTT